This T cell receptor beta chain was found in a study of patients and donors after allogeneic stem cell transplantation. TCRdb independently ran MiXCR on the RT-PCR reads; one entry per CDR3 protein. The sample has more than 850,000 distinct CDR3 sequences, more than 15% seen once; the top ten hold 5% to 6.5%. J gave up 4 bases and V 8 bases, and 10 bases lay outside the gene matches. This CDR3 has 16 amino acids. This clonotype was seen at least ten times. V is TRBV12-3 or TRBV12-4 and J is TRBJ2-3, with 12 bases aligning to TRBD1. Source material: blood, either unsorted or a sorted T cell fraction (not recorded which). The clonotype comes from a human donor who was either an allogeneic HSCT recipient or a stem cell or donor lymphocyte infusion donor (not recorded which). It is not recorded whose cells these are; they may come from a transplant donor. The CDR3, as DNA: TGTGCCAGCGGCTCCTCCGGGACAGGGGGCGCAGATACGCAGTATTTT. The encoded protein is CASGSSGTGGADTQYF.